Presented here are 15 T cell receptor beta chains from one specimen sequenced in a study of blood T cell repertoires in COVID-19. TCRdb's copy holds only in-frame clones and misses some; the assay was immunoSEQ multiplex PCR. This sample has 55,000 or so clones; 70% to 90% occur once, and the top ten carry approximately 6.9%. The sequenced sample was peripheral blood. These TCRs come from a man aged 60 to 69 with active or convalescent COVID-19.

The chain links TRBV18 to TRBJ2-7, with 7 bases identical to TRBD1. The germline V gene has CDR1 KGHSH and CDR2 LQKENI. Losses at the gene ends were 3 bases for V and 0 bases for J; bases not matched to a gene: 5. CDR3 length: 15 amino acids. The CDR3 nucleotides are TGTGCCAGCTCACCTTCGGGACAGAGCTCCTACGAGCAGTACTTC. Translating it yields CASSPSGQSSYEQYF.

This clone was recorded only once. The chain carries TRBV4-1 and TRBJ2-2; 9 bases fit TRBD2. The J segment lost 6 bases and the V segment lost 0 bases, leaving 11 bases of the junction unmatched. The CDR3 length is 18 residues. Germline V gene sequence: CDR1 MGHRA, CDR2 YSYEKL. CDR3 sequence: CASSQDTYSGRGSGELFF. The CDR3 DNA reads TGCGCCAGCAGCCAAGACACTTATAGCGGGAGAGGATCCGGGGAGCTGTTTTTT.

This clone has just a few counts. The CDR3 nucleotides are TGTGCCAGCAGTGAAGCGTACGGGACTGAAGCTTTCTTT. Protein sequence: CASSEAYGTEAFF. The chain joins TRBV2 to TRBJ1-1; no definite D call. The CDR3 has 13 residues. Trimming took 0 bases from V and 5 from J, leaving 7 bases between them. Germline V gives CDR1 SNHLY, CDR2 FYNNEI.

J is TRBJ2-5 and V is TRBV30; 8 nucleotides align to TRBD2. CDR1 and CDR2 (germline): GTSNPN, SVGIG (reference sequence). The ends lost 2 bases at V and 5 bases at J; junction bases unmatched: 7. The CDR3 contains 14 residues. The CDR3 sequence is CAWSIKRGRETQYF. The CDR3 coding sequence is TGTGCCTGGAGTATAAAGCGGGGGAGGGAGACCCAGTACTTC.

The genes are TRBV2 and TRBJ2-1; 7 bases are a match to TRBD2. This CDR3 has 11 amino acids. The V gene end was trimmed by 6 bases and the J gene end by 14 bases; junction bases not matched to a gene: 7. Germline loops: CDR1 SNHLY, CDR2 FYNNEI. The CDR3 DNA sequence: TGTGCCAGCAGAGCCACTAGCGAGGAGTTCTTC. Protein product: CASRATSEEFF.

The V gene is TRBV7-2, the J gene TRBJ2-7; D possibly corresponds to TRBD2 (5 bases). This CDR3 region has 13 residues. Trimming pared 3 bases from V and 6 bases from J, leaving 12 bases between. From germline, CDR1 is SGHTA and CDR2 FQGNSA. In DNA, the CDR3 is TGTGCCAGCAGCTTTCCGGGAACCGGCGAGCAGTACTTC. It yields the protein CASSFPGTGEQYF.

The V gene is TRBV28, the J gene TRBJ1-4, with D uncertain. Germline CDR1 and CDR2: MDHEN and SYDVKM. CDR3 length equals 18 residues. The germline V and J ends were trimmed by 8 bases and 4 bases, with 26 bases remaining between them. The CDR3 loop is CASLLRAQTGDGNEKLFF. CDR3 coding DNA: TGTGCCAGCCTTCTAAGGGCCCAAACCGGGGATGGTAATGAAAAACTGTTTTTT.

The CDR3 reads CASSQESSSTNYGYTF. Here the CDR3 DNA reads TGCGCCAGCAGCCAAGAGAGCTCCTCTACTAACTATGGCTACACCTTC. The gene calls are TRBV4-3 and TRBJ1-2; D uncertain. CDR1 LGHNA and CDR2 YSLEER come from the germline V gene. Trimming took 0 bases from V and 0 from J, leaving 11 bases between them. This CDR3 is 16 amino acids long.

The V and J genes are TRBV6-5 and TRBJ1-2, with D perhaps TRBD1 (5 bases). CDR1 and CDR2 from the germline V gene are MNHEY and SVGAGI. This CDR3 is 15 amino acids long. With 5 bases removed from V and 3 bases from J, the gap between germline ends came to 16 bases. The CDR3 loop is CASSPRTAGDYGYTF. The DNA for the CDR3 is TGTGCCAGCAGTCCGCGGACGGCGGGGGACTATGGCTACACCTTC.

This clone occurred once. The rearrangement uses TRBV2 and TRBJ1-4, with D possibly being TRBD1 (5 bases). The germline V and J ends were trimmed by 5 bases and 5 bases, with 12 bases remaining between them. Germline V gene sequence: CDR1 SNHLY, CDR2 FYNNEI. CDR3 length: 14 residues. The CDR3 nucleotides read TGTGCCAGCAGTACAGGCCGATCCAATGAAAAACTGTTTTTT. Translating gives CASSTGRSNEKLFF.

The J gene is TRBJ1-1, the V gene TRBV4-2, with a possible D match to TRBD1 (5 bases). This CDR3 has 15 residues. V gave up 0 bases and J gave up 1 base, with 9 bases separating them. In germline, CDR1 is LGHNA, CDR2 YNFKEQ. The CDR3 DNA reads TGTGCCAGCAGCCAAGAAGGCAGGGAGAACACTGAAGCTTTCTTT. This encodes CASSQEGRENTEAFF.

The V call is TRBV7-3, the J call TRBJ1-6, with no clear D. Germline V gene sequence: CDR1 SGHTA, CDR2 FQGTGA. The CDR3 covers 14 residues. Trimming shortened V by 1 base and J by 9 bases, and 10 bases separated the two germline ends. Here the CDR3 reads CASSLNPQVSPLHF. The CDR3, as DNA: TGTGCCAGCAGCTTAAACCCGCAGGTTTCACCCCTCCACTTT.

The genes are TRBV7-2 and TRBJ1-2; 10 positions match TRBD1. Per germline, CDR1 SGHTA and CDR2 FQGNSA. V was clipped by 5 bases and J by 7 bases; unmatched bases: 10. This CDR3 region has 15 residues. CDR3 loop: CASSTPTGDRGGYTF. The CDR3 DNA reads TGTGCCAGCAGCACACCGACTGGGGACAGGGGTGGCTACACCTTC. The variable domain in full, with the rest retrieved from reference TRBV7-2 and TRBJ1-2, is GAGVSQSPSNKVTEKGKDVELRCDPISGHTALYWYRQSLGQGLEFLIYFQGNSAPDKSGLPSDRFSAERTGGSVSTLTIQRTQQEDSAVYLCASSTPTGDRGGYTFGSGTRLTVV.

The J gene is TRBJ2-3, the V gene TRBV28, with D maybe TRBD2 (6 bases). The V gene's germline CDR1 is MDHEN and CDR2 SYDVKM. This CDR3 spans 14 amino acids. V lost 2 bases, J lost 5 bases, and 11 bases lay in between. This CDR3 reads CASSLPGRRDTQYF. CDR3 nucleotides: TGTGCCAGCAGTTTACCAGGGAGGAGAGATACGCAGTATTTT.

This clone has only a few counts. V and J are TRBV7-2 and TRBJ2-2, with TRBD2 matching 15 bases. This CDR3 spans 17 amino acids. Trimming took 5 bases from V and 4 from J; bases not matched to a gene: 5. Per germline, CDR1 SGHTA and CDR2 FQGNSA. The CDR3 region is CASSPPGLAGGTGELFF. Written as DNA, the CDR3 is TGTGCCAGCAGCCCTCCGGGACTAGCGGGGGGCACCGGGGAGCTGTTTTTT. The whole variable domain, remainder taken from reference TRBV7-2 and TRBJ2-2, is GAGVSQSPSNKVTEKGKDVELRCDPISGHTALYWYRQSLGQGLEFLIYFQGNSAPDKSGLPSDRFSAERTGGSVSTLTIQRTQQEDSAVYLCASSPPGLAGGTGELFFGEGSRLTVL.